This is a list of T cell receptor beta chains from one sample in a study of identical twins. Each CDR3 protein is one row after TCRdb ran MiXCR on the 5' RACE reads. This sample yields some 900,000 distinct CDR3 sequences, of which 10% to 15% are seen a single time; roughly 1.5% belongs to the top ten. The same specimen was also included in a second study, on yellow fever vaccine responses in identical twins.

The sequenced sample consisted of PBMCs. The source is a young woman in good health. The CDR3 runs from the conserved cysteine through the conserved F or W. The order of the fields is clone size, V gene, J gene, CDR3 length, D gene, CDR3 protein, CDR3 DNA. D genes are given only for firm matches. Where a row states a size, it is once, few, many or the class of an expanded clone; other rows omit it.

abundance: few
v_gene: TRBV5-5
j_gene: TRBJ1-1
len: 15
d_gene: TRBD1
CDR3aa: CASSLTGGKNTEAFF
CDR3nt: TGTGCCAGCAGCTTAACAGGGGGTAAAAACACTGAAGCTTTCTTT

abundance: .
v_gene: TRBV5-1
j_gene: TRBJ1-2
len: 13
d_gene: .
CDR3aa: CASSPTDSYGYTF
CDR3nt: TGCGCCAGCAGCCCGACGGACAGCTATGGCTACACCTTC

abundance: .
v_gene: TRBV5-1
j_gene: TRBJ2-6
len: 18
d_gene: .
CDR3aa: CASSSRDRGYSGANVLTF
CDR3nt: TGCGCCAGCAGCTCCAGGGACCGCGGATACTCTGGGGCCAACGTCCTGACTTTC

abundance: few
v_gene: TRBV6-1
j_gene: TRBJ1-5
len: 15
d_gene: TRBD1
CDR3aa: CASRPTGGANQPQHF
CDR3nt: TGTGCCAGCAGGCCGACAGGGGGGGCCAATCAGCCCCAGCATTTT

abundance: many
v_gene: TRBV20-1
j_gene: TRBJ1-1
len: 13
d_gene: .
CDR3aa: CSARVGLNTEAFF
CDR3nt: TGCAGTGCTAGAGTGGGGTTGAACACTGAAGCTTTCTTT

abundance: few
v_gene: TRBV5-1
j_gene: TRBJ2-5
len: 18
d_gene: .
CDR3aa: CASSLYAHEGVQSGTQYF
CDR3nt: TGCGCCAGCAGCTTGTACGCCCACGAGGGAGTTCAAAGTGGGACCCAGTACTTC

abundance: .
v_gene: TRBV5-1
j_gene: TRBJ1-2
len: 15
d_gene: .
CDR3aa: CASSLSGQGFGGYTF
CDR3nt: TGCGCCAGCAGCTTGTCCGGGCAGGGATTTGGCGGCTACACCTTC

abundance: .
v_gene: TRBV20-1
j_gene: TRBJ2-7
len: 18
d_gene: TRBD2
CDR3aa: CSATSYIQTSGVSYEQYF
CDR3nt: TGCAGTGCTACATCCTATATACAAACTAGCGGGGTCTCCTACGAGCAGTACTTC

abundance: few
v_gene: TRBV14
j_gene: TRBJ2-7
len: 15
d_gene: TRBD2
CDR3aa: CASSLFPGLGYEQYF
CDR3nt: TGTGCCAGCAGCCTCTTTCCGGGACTAGGCTACGAGCAGTACTTC

abundance: many
v_gene: TRBV2
j_gene: TRBJ2-1
len: 16
d_gene: TRBD2
CDR3aa: CASSGVGLAGYNEQFF
CDR3nt: TGTGCCAGCAGTGGAGTAGGGCTAGCGGGATACAATGAGCAGTTCTTC

abundance: .
v_gene: TRBV4-2
j_gene: TRBJ2-3
len: 16
d_gene: .
CDR3aa: CASSQAGGQTTDTQYF
CDR3nt: TGTGCCAGCAGCCAAGCGGGGGGACAAACCACAGATACGCAGTATTTT

abundance: .
v_gene: TRBV11-1
j_gene: TRBJ2-3
len: 18
d_gene: TRBD2
CDR3aa: CASSAEGRLAGGTDTQYF
CDR3nt: TGTGCCAGCAGCGCAGAGGGGCGACTAGCGGGGGGCACAGATACGCAGTATTTT

abundance: few
v_gene: TRBV19
j_gene: TRBJ2-2
len: 17
d_gene: TRBD2
CDR3aa: CASSTGLAGPKTGELFF
CDR3nt: TGTGCCAGTAGTACGGGACTAGCGGGACCCAAAACCGGGGAGCTGTTTTTT

abundance: .
v_gene: TRBV19
j_gene: TRBJ2-3
len: 14
d_gene: .
CDR3aa: CASTGKLHTDTQYF
CDR3nt: TGTGCCAGTACCGGGAAACTACACACAGATACGCAGTATTTT

abundance: few
v_gene: TRBV6-1
j_gene: TRBJ1-5
len: 11
d_gene: .
CDR3aa: CASRENQPQHF
CDR3nt: TGTGCCAGCAGAGAAAATCAGCCCCAGCATTTT

abundance: .
v_gene: TRBV15
j_gene: TRBJ1-6
len: 15
d_gene: .
CDR3aa: CATSRVPGGDSPLHF
CDR3nt: TGTGCCACCAGCAGAGTCCCGGGGGGCGATTCACCCCTCCACTTT

abundance: few
v_gene: TRBV20-1
j_gene: TRBJ2-3
len: 11
d_gene: TRBD2
CDR3aa: CSASQRETQYF
CDR3nt: TGCAGTGCTAGTCAGCGGGAAACGCAGTATTTT

abundance: few
v_gene: TRBV7-8
j_gene: TRBJ2-1
len: 18
d_gene: TRBD2
CDR3aa: CASSLVHQLAGTYNEQFF
CDR3nt: TGTGCCAGCAGCTTAGTGCACCAACTAGCGGGAACCTACAATGAGCAGTTCTTC

abundance: few
v_gene: TRBV2
j_gene: TRBJ2-1
len: 15
d_gene: TRBD2
CDR3aa: CASTTGEPGGNEQFF
CDR3nt: TGTGCCAGCACTACGGGAGAACCGGGGGGCAATGAGCAGTTCTTC

abundance: .
v_gene: TRBV29-1
j_gene: TRBJ2-1
len: 15
d_gene: TRBD1
CDR3aa: CSVKGQGFPYNEQFF
CDR3nt: TGCAGCGTCAAGGGACAGGGGTTCCCCTACAATGAGCAGTTCTTC

abundance: .
v_gene: TRBV4-2
j_gene: TRBJ2-1
len: 16
d_gene: TRBD2
CDR3aa: CASSQKAGGIYNEQFF
CDR3nt: TGTGCCAGCAGCCAGAAAGCGGGGGGGATATACAATGAGCAGTTCTTC

abundance: .
v_gene: TRBV7-6
j_gene: TRBJ1-1
len: 15
d_gene: .
CDR3aa: CASSPWDTGFTEAFF
CDR3nt: TGTGCCAGCAGCCCTTGGGACACCGGATTCACTGAAGCTTTCTTT

abundance: .
v_gene: TRBV20-1
j_gene: TRBJ1-1
len: 14
d_gene: .
CDR3aa: CSARESAQTPGAFF
CDR3nt: TGCAGTGCTAGAGAATCAGCCCAAACGCCCGGAGCTTTCTTT

abundance: .
v_gene: TRBV12-3/TRBV12-4
j_gene: TRBJ1-1
len: 14
d_gene: .
CDR3aa: CASSLRGKNTEAFF
CDR3nt: TGTGCCAGCAGTTTACGGGGGAAGAACACTGAAGCTTTCTTT

abundance: .
v_gene: TRBV9
j_gene: TRBJ2-3
len: 14
d_gene: .
CDR3aa: CASGDGDIKDTQYF
CDR3nt: TGTGCCAGTGGGGACGGTGACATCAAAGATACGCAGTATTTT

abundance: many
v_gene: TRBV29-1
j_gene: TRBJ1-5
len: 14
d_gene: .
CDR3aa: CSVGPGTANQPQHF
CDR3nt: TGCAGCGTCGGGCCCGGGACCGCCAATCAGCCCCAGCATTTT

abundance: few
v_gene: TRBV4-1
j_gene: TRBJ2-7
len: 15
d_gene: .
CDR3aa: CASSHTPDSSYEQYF
CDR3nt: TGCGCCAGCAGCCACACGCCGGACAGCTCCTACGAGCAGTACTTC

abundance: few
v_gene: TRBV28
j_gene: TRBJ2-1
len: 15
d_gene: .
CDR3aa: CASSLRPIPHNEQFF
CDR3nt: TGTGCCAGCAGTTTAAGGCCTATTCCCCACAATGAGCAGTTCTTC

abundance: many
v_gene: TRBV3-1
j_gene: TRBJ2-2
len: 14
d_gene: .
CDR3aa: CASSQVGGPRELFF
CDR3nt: TGTGCCAGCAGCCAAGTCGGAGGTCCGAGGGAGCTGTTTTTT

abundance: few
v_gene: TRBV7-3
j_gene: TRBJ2-3
len: 15
d_gene: .
CDR3aa: CASSTRGAATDTQYF
CDR3nt: TGTGCCAGCAGCACCAGGGGGGCGGCCACAGATACGCAGTATTTT

abundance: .
v_gene: TRBV5-1
j_gene: TRBJ2-1
len: 16
d_gene: TRBD2
CDR3aa: CASSPRGGGIYNEQFF
CDR3nt: TGCGCCAGCAGCCCCCGCGGGGGGGGCATCTACAATGAGCAGTTCTTC

abundance: few
v_gene: TRBV20-1
j_gene: TRBJ2-5
len: 15
d_gene: TRBD2
CDR3aa: CSARGVGTSWETQYF
CDR3nt: TGCAGTGCTAGAGGTGTCGGGACTAGTTGGGAGACCCAGTACTTC

abundance: few
v_gene: TRBV4-1
j_gene: TRBJ2-5
len: 15
d_gene: TRBD2
CDR3aa: CASSQRTSDLETQYF
CDR3nt: TGCGCCAGCAGCCAGCGGACTAGCGATCTAGAGACCCAGTACTTC